The 3 T cell receptor beta chains presented below share a single source sample, sequenced in a study of OX40 agonist ivuxolimab in advanced cancers. This table comes from immunoSEQ multiplex PCR, and its TCRdb copy is limited to in-frame clones, with some not included. The repertoire holds approximately 50,000 clones, with 88% as singletons. The material sequenced was CD4+ or CD8+ T cells sorted from blood, taken in a trial of the OX40 agonist ivuxolimab. These receptors all stem from an adult with an advanced solid tumor such as melanoma, head and neck, liver or kidney cancer.

The chain has TRBV7-2 and TRBJ2-7, with 7 bases lining up with TRBD2. Trimming took 1 base from V and 0 from J; bases not matched to a gene: 3. Germline values: CDR1 SGHTA, CDR2 FQGNSA. The CDR3 runs to 15 residues. This chain's CDR3 is CASSLVGGGSYEQYF. The CDR3 DNA reads TGTGCCAGCAGCTTAGTGGGCGGGGGCTCCTACGAGCAGTACTTC.

The chain has TRBV28 and TRBJ1-2, with D possibly matching TRBD1 (5 bases). This CDR3 spans 14 amino acids. The V and J ends lost 4 bases and 4 bases respectively, with 13 bases between them. Germline V gene sequence: CDR1 MDHEN, CDR2 SYDVKM. The CDR3 sequence is CASSSQGRLYGYTF. The CDR3, as DNA: TGTGCCAGCAGTTCGCAGGGTAGACTCTATGGCTACACCTTC.

This clone was recorded only once. The V and J genes are TRBV19 and TRBJ2-3, with TRBD1 matching over 8 bases. With 7 bases clipped from V and 6 bases from J, the junction kept 6 bases outside the gene matches. The CDR3 extends over 13 amino acids. CDR1 and CDR2 from the germline V gene are LNHDA and SQIVND (reference sequence). The CDR3 loop reads CASTTTGADTQYF. Written as DNA, the CDR3 is TGTGCCAGTACCACGACAGGGGCCGATACGCAGTATTTT.